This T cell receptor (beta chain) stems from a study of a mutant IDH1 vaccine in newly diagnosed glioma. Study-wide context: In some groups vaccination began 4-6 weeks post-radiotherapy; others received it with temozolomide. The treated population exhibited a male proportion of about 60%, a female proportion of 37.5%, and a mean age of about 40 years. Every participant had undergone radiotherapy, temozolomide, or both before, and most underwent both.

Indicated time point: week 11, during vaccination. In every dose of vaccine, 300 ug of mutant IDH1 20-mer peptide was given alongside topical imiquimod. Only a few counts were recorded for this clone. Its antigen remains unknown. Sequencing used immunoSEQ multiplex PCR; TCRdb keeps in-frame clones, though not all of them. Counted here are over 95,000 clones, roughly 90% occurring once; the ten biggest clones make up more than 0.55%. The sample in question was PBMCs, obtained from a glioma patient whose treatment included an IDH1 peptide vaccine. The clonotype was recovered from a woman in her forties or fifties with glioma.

CDR3 coding DNA: TGTGCCAGCAGTCTCGGGACCCCTCCGGGCGCCGGGGAGCTGTTTTTT. Protein sequence: CASSLGTPPGAGELFF. The chain combines TRBV6-6 with TRBJ2-2; TRBD1 or TRBD2 may be the D gene (5 bases each). The CDR3 loop spans 16 amino acids. V lost 5 bases to trimming and J lost 6 bases, with 19 bases between them. Per the germline V gene, CDR1 is MNHNY and CDR2 is SVGAGI (reference sequence).